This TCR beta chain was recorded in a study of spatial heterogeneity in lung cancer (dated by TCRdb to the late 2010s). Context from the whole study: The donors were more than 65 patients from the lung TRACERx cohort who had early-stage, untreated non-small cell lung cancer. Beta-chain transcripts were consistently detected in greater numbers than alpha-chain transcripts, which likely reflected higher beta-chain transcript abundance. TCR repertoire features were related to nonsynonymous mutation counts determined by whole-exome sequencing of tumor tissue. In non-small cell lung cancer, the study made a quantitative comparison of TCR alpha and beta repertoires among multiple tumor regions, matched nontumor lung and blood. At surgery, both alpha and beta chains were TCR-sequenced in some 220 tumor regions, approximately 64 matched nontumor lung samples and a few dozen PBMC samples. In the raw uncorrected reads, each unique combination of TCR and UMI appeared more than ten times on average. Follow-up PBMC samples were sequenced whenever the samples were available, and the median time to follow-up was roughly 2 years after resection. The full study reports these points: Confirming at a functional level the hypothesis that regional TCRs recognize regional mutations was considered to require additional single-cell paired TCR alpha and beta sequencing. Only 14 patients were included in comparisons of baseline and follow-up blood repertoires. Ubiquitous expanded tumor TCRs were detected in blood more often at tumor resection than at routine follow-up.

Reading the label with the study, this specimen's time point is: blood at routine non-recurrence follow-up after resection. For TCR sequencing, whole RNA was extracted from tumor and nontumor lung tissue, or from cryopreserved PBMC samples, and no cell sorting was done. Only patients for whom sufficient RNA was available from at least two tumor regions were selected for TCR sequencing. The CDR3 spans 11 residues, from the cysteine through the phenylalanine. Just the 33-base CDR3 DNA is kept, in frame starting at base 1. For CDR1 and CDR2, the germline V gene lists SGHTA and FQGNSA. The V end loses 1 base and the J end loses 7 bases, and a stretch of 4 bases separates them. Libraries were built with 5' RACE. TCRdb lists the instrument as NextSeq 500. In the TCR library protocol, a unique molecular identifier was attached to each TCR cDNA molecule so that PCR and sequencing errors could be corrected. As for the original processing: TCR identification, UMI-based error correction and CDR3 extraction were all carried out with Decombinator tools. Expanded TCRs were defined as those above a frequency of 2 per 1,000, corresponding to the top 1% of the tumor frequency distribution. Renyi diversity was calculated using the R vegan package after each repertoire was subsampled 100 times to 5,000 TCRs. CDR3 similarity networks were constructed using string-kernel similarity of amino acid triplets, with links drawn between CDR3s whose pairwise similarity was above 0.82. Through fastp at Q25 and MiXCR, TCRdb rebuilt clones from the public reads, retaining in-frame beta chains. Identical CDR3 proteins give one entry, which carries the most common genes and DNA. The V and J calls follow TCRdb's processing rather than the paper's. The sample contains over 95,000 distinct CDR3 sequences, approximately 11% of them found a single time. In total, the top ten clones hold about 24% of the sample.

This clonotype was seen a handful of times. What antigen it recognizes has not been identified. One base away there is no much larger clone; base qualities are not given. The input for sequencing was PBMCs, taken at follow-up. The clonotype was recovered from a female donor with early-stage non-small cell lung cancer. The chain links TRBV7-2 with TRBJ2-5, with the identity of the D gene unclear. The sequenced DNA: TGTGCCAGCAGCTTAGTCGGGACCCAGTACTTC. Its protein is CASSLVGTQYF.